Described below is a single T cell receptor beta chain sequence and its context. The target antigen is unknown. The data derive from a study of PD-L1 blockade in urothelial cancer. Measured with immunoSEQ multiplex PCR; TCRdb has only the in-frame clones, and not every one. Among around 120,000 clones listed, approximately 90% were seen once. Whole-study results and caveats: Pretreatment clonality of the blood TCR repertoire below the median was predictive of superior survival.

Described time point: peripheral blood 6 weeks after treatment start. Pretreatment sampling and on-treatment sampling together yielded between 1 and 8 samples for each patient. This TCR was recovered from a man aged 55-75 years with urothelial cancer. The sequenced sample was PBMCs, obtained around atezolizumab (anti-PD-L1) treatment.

The CDR3: CASSLDGDSFSYEQYF. CDR3 DNA sequence: TGTGCCAGCAGCTTAGACGGGGACAGCTTCTCCTACGAGCAGTACTTC. The chain employs TRBV11-2 and TRBJ2-7, with 7 bases aligning to TRBD1. The CDR3 has 16 residues. J gave up 0 bases and V 0 bases, and 5 bases lay outside the gene matches. Looked up from germline, CDR1 is SGHAT and CDR2 is FQNNGV. Supplemented by reference TRBV11-2 and TRBJ2-7, the full variable domain reads EAGVAQSPRYKIIEKRQSVAFWCNPISGHATLYWYQQILGQGPKLLIQFQNNGVVDDSQLPKDRFSAERLKGVDSTLKIQPAKLEDSAVYLCASSLDGDSFSYEQYFGPGTRLTVT.